A single sample gave rise to the 13 T cell receptor beta chains below, sequenced in a study of sequential checkpoint blockade in melanoma. Here immunoSEQ multiplex PCR was the method, and the copy in TCRdb shows in-frame clones only, minus some. This sample has 34,000 or so clones, with about four fifths found just once. Treatment of the sample: randomized to nivolumab then ipilimumab (arm A) or the reverse (arm B). Sequencing used CD8+ T cells sorted from blood (inferred from file names), obtained from a patient given nivolumab and ipilimumab in sequence. Receptor source: a human donor with melanoma.

The V gene is TRBV5-1, the J gene TRBJ1-6; perhaps TRBD1 as D (6 bases). Germline-derived CDR1 and CDR2 are SGHRS and YFSETQ. The CDR3 is 17 amino acids. Trimming shortened V by 4 bases and J by 0 bases, and 14 bases separated the two germline ends. DNA of the CDR3: TGCGCCAGCAGCCAGGTGGACAGAAGCTCCTATAATTCACCCCTCCACTTT. It is translated as CASSQVDRSSYNSPLHF.

The CDR3 loop reads CASSLTGQGGETQYF. The CDR3 nucleotides read TGTGCCAGCAGCTTAACCGGACAGGGTGGTGAGACCCAGTACTTC. The V gene is TRBV7-3, the J gene TRBJ2-5, with 8 bases aligning to TRBD1. In germline, CDR1 is SGHTA, CDR2 FQGTGA. The V gene end was trimmed by 0 bases and the J gene end by 5 bases; junction bases not matched to a gene: 5. This CDR3 is built from 15 residues.

The chain is built from TRBV30 and TRBJ1-5, with D uncertain. There are 14 residues in the CDR3. Germline V gives CDR1 GTSNPN, CDR2 SVGIG (reference sequence). The V end was cut by 0 bases, the J end by 3 bases, with 9 bases between. The CDR3 loop reads CAWSVSLFNQPQHF. CDR3 DNA sequence: TGTGCCTGGAGTGTAAGCCTCTTCAATCAGCCCCAGCATTTT.

CDR3 in amino acids: CASSPGGLGAFF. CDR3 DNA sequence: TGTGCCAGCAGCCCCGGGGGGTTAGGAGCTTTCTTT. V usage is TRBV11-1 and J usage is TRBJ1-1; tentatively, D is TRBD1 (5 bases). The germline V and J ends were trimmed by 5 bases and 10 bases, with 14 bases remaining between them. Germline lookup yields CDR1 SGHAT and CDR2 FQDESV (reference sequence). There are 12 residues in the CDR3.

The CDR3 DNA follows: TGTGCCAGCAGCCCCCAAATGGCCGGGTGGCAAGAGACCCAGTACTTC. This sequence encodes CASSPQMAGWQETQYF. This rearrangement joins TRBV5-8 to TRBJ2-5; D is undetermined. The length of the CDR3 is 16 residues. Germline V lookup: CDR1 SGHTS, CDR2 YDEGEE. V lost 4 bases to trimming and J lost 2 bases, with 18 bases between them.

The genes are TRBV13 and TRBJ2-7; TRBD1 agrees at 8 bases. CDR1 is PRHDT, CDR2 FYEKMQ, per germline (reference sequence). V shed 2 bases, J shed 2 bases, and the junction held 5 bases outside the gene matches. The CDR3 runs to 15 residues. CDR3 coding DNA: TGTGCCAGCAGCTTACGGACAGGGCCTGCCTACGAGCAGTACTTC. It specifies CASSLRTGPAYEQYF.

The chain links TRBV27 to TRBJ1-5, with a weak D call TRBD1 (6 bases). Trimming pared 1 base from V and 7 bases from J, leaving 11 bases between. From germline, CDR1 is MNHEY and CDR2 SMNVEV (reference sequence). The CDR3 totals 14 residues. The CDR3 coding sequence is TGTGCCAGCAGTTTATTTGCTAGGGGGCAGCCCCAGCATTTT. Residues: CASSLFARGQPQHF.

This chain uses TRBV27 with TRBJ2-7, with D tentatively TRBD2 (5 bases). The CDR3 runs 15 residues. Germline assignment: CDR1 MNHEY and CDR2 SMNVEV (reference sequence). The V end lost 3 bases, the J end lost 1 base, and 13 bases lay between the germline ends. For the CDR3, the DNA is TGTGCCAGCAGTTTCCTGCGGGCGAATTCCTACGAGCAGTACTTC. This encodes CASSFLRANSYEQYF.

This clone has just one count. CDR3 region: CASSLGSLQGRGNQPQHF. CDR3 coding DNA: TGTGCCAGCAGCTTAGGGAGTTTACAGGGGCGAGGGAATCAGCCCCAGCATTTT. The rearrangement uses TRBV7-2 and TRBJ1-5; 7 bases map to TRBD1. This CDR3 is built from 18 residues. V was clipped by 1 base and J by 4 bases; unmatched bases: 13. Germline CDR1 and CDR2: SGHTA and FQGNSA.

This chain joins TRBV9 and TRBJ2-7; tentative D call: TRBD2 (6 bases). The CDR3 is made up of 16 amino acids. Germline V lookup: CDR1 SGDLS, CDR2 YYNGEE. V was trimmed by 1 base and J by 0 bases, leaving 14 bases between them. The CDR3 loop reads CASSVSGRGSSYEQYF. The CDR3 region has the DNA TGTGCCAGCAGCGTATCAGGCCGGGGGAGCTCCTACGAGCAGTACTTC.

This chain links TRBV9 with TRBJ1-2, with TRBD1 identical over 8 bases. Germline CDR1 is SGDLS and CDR2 is YYNGEE. Germline trimming cut 6 bases from V and 2 bases from J; bases unmatched to any gene: 6. The CDR3 spans 14 residues. This chain's CDR3 is CASTRTGRNYGYTF. CDR3 nucleotide sequence: TGTGCCAGCACCAGGACAGGGCGGAACTATGGCTACACCTTC.

This chain links TRBV30 with TRBJ1-1; D is perhaps TRBD1 (5 bases). CDR3 length: 11 residues. Trimming took 0 bases from V and 8 from J, leaving 7 bases between them. CDR1 GTSNPN and CDR2 SVGIG come from the germline V gene (reference sequence). The CDR3 DNA reads as TGTGCCTGGAGTGTGCGGGGGGAAGCTTTCTTT. This translates into CAWSVRGEAFF.

This sequence joins TRBV9 and TRBJ2-5, with TRBD1 as a possible D gene (6 bases). The DNA end is a closer match to TRBJ2-7, so the J assignment may be wrong. This CDR3 has 14 amino acids. Per germline, CDR1 SGDLS and CDR2 YYNGEE. The CDR3 DNA reads TGTGCCAGCAGCGCCGGCGACAGGACATACGAGCAGTACTTC. It yields the protein CASSAGDRTYEQYF.